At least ten counts were recorded for the clone carrying this T cell receptor beta chain. Its antigen is not known. The data stem from a study of regulatory T cells in long-lasting Graves disease. Study results and caveats: Possibly, accuracy suffered from the small sample size. TRBV28, TRBJ1-2 and TRBJ2-5 were segments that persistent disease favored.

CDR3 regions were amplified by Arm-PCR using iRepertoire HTBI primers to build TCR beta libraries. A single record per CDR3 protein comes from TCRdb applying MiXCR to the multiplex PCR reads. The sample carries around 400,000 distinct CDR3 sequences, around 15% recorded once. The time point was: newly diagnosed GD, antithyroid drugs for less than 3 months. Extracted PBMC RNA gave rise to the TCR library. American Thyroid Association guidelines defined how Graves' disease was diagnosed. The CDR3 totals 14 residues. Trimming cost V 3 bases and J 5 bases, with 10 bases left between them. The clonotype originates from a female donor with Graves disease. The J gene is TRBJ2-2, the V gene TRBV12-3 or TRBV12-4; no clear D gene. The sample in question was peripheral blood mononuclear cells (PBMCs), obtained at new diagnosis, from a patient treated with antithyroid drugs. CDR3 protein: CASSLVSVTGELFF. The CDR3 DNA reads TGTGCCAGCAGTTTGGTCAGCGTTACCGGGGAGCTGTTTTTT.